One sample yielded the 3 T cell receptor beta chains listed below, sequenced in a study of cytomegalovirus exposure and HLA in healthy donors. Both 60 Vbeta primers and 13 Jbeta primers went into the PCR. The table came from immunoSEQ multiplex PCR; TCRdb's copy has only in-frame clones and leaves some out. The sample has 150,000 to 200,000 clones; around three quarters are singletons. The sequenced material came from PBMCs. These TCRs come from a boy younger than 18 in good health and CMV-seronegative.

V and J are TRBV18 and TRBJ2-7; D uncertain. The CDR3 covers 13 residues. Trimming removed 3 bases from V and 3 bases from J, with 9 bases in between. Germline V gene sequence: CDR1 KGHSH, CDR2 LQKENI. CDR3 nucleotides: TGTGCCAGCTCACCGGGCAACAACTACGAGCAGTACTTC. Protein product: CASSPGNNYEQYF.

The rearrangement joins TRBV9 to TRBJ1-1, with D perhaps matching TRBD1 (6 bases). CDR1 is SGDLS and CDR2 is YYNGEE in the germline V gene. Trimming shortened V by 0 bases and J by 6 bases, and 9 bases separated the two germline ends. The CDR3 length is 13 residues. CDR3 sequence reads: CASSVDPGAEAFF. The CDR3 nucleotides are TGTGCCAGCAGCGTAGACCCAGGGGCTGAAGCTTTCTTT.

V and J are TRBV6-5 and TRBJ2-3; D remains unclear. Germline values: CDR1 MNHEY, CDR2 SVGAGI. V was trimmed by 4 bases and J by 4 bases, leaving 15 bases between them. The CDR3 sequence is 15 residues long. In nucleotides, the CDR3 is TGTGCCAGCAGTTCACAGCTATACGGCGCAGATACGCAGTATTTT. Amino acid sequence: CASSSQLYGADTQYF.